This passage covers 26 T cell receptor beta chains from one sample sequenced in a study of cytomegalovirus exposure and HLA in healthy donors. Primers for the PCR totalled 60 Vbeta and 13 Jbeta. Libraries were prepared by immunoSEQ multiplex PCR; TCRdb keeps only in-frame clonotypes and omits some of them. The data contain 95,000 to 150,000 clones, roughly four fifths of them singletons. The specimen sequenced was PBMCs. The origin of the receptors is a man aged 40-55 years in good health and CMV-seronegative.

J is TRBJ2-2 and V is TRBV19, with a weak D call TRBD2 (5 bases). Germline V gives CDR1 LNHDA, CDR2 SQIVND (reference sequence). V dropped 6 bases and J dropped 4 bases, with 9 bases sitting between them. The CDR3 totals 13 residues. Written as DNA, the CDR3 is TGTGCCAGTAGACTAGGAGGCACCGGGGAGCTGTTTTTT. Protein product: CASRLGGTGELFF.

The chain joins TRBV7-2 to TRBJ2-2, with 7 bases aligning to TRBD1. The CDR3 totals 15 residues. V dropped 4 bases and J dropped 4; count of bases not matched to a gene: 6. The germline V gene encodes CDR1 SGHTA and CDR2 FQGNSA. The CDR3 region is CASSSRDSFTGELFF. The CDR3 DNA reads TGTGCCAGCAGCTCCCGGGACAGCTTCACCGGGGAGCTGTTTTTT. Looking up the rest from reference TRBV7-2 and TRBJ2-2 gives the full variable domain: GAGVSQSPSNKVTEKGKDVELRCDPISGHTALYWYRQSLGQGLEFLIYFQGNSAPDKSGLPSDRFSAERTGGSVSTLTIQRTQQEDSAVYLCASSSRDSFTGELFFGEGSRLTVL.

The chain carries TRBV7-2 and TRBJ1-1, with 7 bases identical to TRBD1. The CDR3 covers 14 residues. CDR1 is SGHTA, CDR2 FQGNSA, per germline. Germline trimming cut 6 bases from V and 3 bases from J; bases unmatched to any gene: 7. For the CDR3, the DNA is TGTGCCAGCAGGCCGGGACAGTTATACACTGAAGCTTTCTTT. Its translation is CASRPGQLYTEAFF.

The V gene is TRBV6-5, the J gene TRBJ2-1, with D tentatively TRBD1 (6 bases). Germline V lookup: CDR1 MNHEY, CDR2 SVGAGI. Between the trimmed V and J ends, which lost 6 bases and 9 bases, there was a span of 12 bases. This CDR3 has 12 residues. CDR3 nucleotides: TGTGCCAGCAGCTTGTGGGGGCGTGAGCAGTTCTTC. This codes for CASSLWGREQFF.

CDR3 bases: TGTGCCAGTAGTATGGCGGGATACTATGGCTACACCTTC. Its protein is CASSMAGYYGYTF. This rearrangement joins TRBV19 to TRBJ1-2, with D unclear. The CDR3 covers 13 residues. V lost 3 bases to trimming and J lost 3 bases, with 8 bases between them. Germline V lookup: CDR1 LNHDA, CDR2 SQIVND (reference sequence).

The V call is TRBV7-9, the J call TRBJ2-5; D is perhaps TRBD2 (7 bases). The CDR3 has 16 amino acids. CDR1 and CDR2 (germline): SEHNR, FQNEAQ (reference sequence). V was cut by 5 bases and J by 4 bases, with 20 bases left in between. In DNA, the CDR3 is TGTGCCAGCAGCCCTGAGGGGGGAGTAGCGGGAGAGACCCAGTACTTC. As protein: CASSPEGGVAGETQYF. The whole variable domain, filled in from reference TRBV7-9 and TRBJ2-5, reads DTGVSQNPRHKITKRGQNVTFRCDPISEHNRLYWYRQTLGQGPEFLTYFQNEAQLEKSRLLSDRFSAERPKGSFSTLEIQRTEQGDSAMYLCASSPEGGVAGETQYFGPGTRLLVL.

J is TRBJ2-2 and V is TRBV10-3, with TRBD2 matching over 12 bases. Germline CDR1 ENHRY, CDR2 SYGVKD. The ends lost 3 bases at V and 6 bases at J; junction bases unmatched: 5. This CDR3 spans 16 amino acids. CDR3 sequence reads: CAISDLLAGGPGELFF. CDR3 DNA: TGTGCCATCAGTGACCTTCTAGCGGGGGGGCCCGGGGAGCTGTTTTTT.

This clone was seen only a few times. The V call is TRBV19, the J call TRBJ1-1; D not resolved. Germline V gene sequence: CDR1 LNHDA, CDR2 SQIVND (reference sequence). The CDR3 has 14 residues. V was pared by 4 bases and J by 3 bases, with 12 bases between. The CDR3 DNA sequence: TGTGCCAGTAGTAGGGGAGTTGTAGACACTGAAGCTTTCTTT. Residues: CASSRGVVDTEAFF.

The CDR3 is CAWNTGYSYEQYF. As DNA, the CDR3 is TGTGCCTGGAACACGGGGTACTCGTACGAGCAGTACTTC. The chain carries TRBV30 and TRBJ2-7, with D perhaps TRBD2 (5 bases). V lost 4 bases to trimming and J lost 4 bases, with 14 bases between them. Germline-derived CDR1 and CDR2 are GTSNPN and SVGIG (reference sequence). The length of the CDR3 is 13 residues.

This CDR3 reads CASSLGPNSPLHF. The CDR3 DNA reads as TGTGCCAGCAGTTTGGGGCCCAATTCACCCCTCCACTTT. The chain links TRBV27 to TRBJ1-6, with D possibly being TRBD1 (5 bases). CDR3 length: 13 residues. Germline V gives CDR1 MNHEY, CDR2 SMNVEV (reference sequence). V was pared by 3 bases and J by 7 bases, with 7 bases between.

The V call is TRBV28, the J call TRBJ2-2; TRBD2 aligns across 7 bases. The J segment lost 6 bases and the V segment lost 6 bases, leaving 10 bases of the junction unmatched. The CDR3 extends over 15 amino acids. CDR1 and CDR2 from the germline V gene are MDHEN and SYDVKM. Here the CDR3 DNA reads TGTGCCAGCAGCACTGGGCGGGAGTCCCCCGGGGAGCTGTTTTTT. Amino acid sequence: CASSTGRESPGELFF.

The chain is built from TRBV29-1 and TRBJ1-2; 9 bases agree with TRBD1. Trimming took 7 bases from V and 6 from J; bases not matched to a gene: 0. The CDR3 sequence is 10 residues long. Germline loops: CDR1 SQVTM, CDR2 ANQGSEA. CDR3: CSGDRDGYTF. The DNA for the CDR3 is TGCAGCGGGGACAGGGATGGCTACACCTTC.

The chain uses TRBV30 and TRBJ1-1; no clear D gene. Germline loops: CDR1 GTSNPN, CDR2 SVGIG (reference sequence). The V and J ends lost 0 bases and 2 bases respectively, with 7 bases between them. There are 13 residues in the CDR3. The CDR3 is CAWSVGINTEAFF. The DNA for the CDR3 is TGTGCCTGGAGTGTCGGGATAAACACTGAAGCTTTCTTT.

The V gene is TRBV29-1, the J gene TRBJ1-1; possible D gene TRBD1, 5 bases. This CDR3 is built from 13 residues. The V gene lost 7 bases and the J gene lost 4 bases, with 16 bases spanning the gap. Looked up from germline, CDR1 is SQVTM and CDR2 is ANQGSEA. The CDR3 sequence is CSGQGLGGTEAFF. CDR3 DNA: TGCAGCGGCCAGGGCCTCGGGGGCACTGAAGCTTTCTTT. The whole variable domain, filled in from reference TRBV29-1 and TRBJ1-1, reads SAVISQKPSRDICQRGTSLTIQCQVDSQVTMMFWYRQQPGQSLTLIATANQGSEATYESGFVIDKFPISRPNLTFSTLTVSNMSPEDSSIYLCSGQGLGGTEAFFGQGTRLTVV.

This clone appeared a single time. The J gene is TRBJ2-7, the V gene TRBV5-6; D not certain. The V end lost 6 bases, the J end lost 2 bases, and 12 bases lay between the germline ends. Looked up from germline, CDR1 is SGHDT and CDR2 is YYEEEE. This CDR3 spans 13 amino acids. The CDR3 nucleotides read TGTGCCAGCAACTTTGCCGGTACCTACGAGCAGTACTTC. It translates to CASNFAGTYEQYF.

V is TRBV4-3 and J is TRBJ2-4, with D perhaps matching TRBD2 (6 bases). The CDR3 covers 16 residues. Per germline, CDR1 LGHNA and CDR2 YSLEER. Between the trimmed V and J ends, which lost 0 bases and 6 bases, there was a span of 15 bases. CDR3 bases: TGCGCCAGCAGCCAAGATCACGTCGGGGGAGGAAACATTCAGTACTTC. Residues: CASSQDHVGGGNIQYF.

CDR3 sequence (DNA): TGTGCCTCCTCAAGGGGGATTCCCAATGAGCAGTTCTTC. Translation: CASSRGIPNEQFF. The rearrangement uses TRBV25-1 and TRBJ2-1, with a weak D call TRBD1 (6 bases). The CDR3 runs 13 residues. V gave up 11 bases and J gave up 6 bases, with 17 bases separating them. Germline CDR1 and CDR2: MGHDK and SYGVNS. The full variable domain, rest sourced from reference TRBV25-1 and TRBJ2-1, is EADIYQTPRYLVIGTGKKITLECSQTMGHDKMYWYQQDPGMELHLIHYSYGVNSTEKGDLSSESTVSRIRTEHFPLTLESARPSHTSQYLCASSRGIPNEQFFGPGTRLTVL.

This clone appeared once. The CDR3 loop reads CAWSYGTGNQPQHF. The CDR3 DNA reads as TGTGCCTGGAGTTATGGGACAGGCAATCAGCCCCAGCATTTT. This chain links TRBV30 with TRBJ1-5; TRBD1 agrees at 7 bases. This CDR3 is 14 amino acids long. CDR1 GTSNPN and CDR2 SVGIG come from the germline V gene (reference sequence). The junction had 3 bases not matched to a gene; V was cut back by 2 bases and J by 2 bases.

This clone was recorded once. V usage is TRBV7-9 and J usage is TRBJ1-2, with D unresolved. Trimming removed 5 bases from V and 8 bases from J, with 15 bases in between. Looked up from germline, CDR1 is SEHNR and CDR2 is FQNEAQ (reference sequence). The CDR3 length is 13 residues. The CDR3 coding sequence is TGTGCCAGCAGCCCCGGAGGGTTTGAGGGCTACACCTTC. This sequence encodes CASSPGGFEGYTF.

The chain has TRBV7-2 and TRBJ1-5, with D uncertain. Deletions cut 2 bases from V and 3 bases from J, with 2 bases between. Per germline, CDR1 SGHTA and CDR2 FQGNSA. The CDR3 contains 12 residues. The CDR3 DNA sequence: TGTGCCAGCAGCTTACACAATCAGCCCCAGCATTTT. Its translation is CASSLHNQPQHF.

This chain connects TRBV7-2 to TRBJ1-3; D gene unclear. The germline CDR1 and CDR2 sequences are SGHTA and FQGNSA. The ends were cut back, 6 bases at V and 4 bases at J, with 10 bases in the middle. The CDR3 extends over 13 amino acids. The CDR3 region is CASRPSGGNTIYF. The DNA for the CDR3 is TGTGCCAGCAGGCCATCGGGGGGAAACACCATATATTTT.

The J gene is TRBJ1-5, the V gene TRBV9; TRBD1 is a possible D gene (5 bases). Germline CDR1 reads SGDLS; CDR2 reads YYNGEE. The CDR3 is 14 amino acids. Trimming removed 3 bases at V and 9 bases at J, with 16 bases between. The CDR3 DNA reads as TGTGCCAGCAGCGCCACAAGCGCAGGGTGGCCCCAGCATTTT. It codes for CASSATSAGWPQHF.

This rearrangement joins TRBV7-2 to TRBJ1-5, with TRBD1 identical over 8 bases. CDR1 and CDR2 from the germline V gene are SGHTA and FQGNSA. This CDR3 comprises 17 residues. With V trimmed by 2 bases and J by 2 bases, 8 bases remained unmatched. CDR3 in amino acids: CASSLRDRGFRNQPQHF. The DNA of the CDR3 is TGTGCCAGCAGCTTAAGAGACAGGGGATTTCGCAATCAGCCCCAGCATTTT.

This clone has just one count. CDR3 residues: CASSTKTGAYYEAFF. The CDR3 nucleotides read TGTGCCAGCAGCACCAAGACAGGTGCGTACTATGAAGCTTTCTTT. The chain uses TRBV5-4 and TRBJ1-1, with a tentative D call TRBD1 (6 bases). CDR1 is SGHNT and CDR2 is YYREEE in the germline V gene (reference sequence). This CDR3 has 15 residues. V was shortened by 4 bases and J by 7 bases, with 20 bases between the two germline ends.

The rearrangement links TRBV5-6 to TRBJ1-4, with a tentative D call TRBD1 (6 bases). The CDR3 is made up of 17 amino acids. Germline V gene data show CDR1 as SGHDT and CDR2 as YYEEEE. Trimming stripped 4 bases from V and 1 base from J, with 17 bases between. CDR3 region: CASSLGAWRGTNEKLFF. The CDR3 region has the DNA TGTGCCAGCAGCCTGGGGGCGTGGAGGGGAACTAATGAAAAACTGTTTTTT. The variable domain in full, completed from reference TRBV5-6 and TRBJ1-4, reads DAGVTQSPTHLIKTRGQQVTLRCSPKSGHDTVSWYQQALGQGPQFIFQYYEEEERQRGNFPDRFSGHQFPNYSSELNVNALLLGDSALYLCASSLGAWRGTNEKLFFGSGTQLSVL.

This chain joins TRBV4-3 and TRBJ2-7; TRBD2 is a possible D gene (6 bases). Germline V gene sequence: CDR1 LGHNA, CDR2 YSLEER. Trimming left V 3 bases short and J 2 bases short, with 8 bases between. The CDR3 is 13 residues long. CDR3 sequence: CASSQGGPYEQYF. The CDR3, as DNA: TGCGCCAGCAGCCAGGGGGGACCCTACGAGCAGTACTTC.